This T cell receptor (beta chain) is from a study of response to subunit inactivated influenza vaccine. A few counts support this clonotype. Germline loops: CDR1 GTSNPN, CDR2 SVGIG (reference sequence). Trimming removed 5 bases at V and 3 bases at J, with 11 bases between. The CDR3 contains 12 residues. Using its own MiXCR run on the RT-PCR reads, TCRdb lists one record per CDR3 protein. The repertoire holds 500,000 to 700,000 distinct CDR3 sequences, approximately 24% seen once, with 2.5% to 3% in the top ten. These same data were also listed under a study on T cells expressing NK-cell markers. Per that paper: The authors made TCR beta cDNA libraries by 5'RACE template switching. This switching added a universal primer site and UMIs. About six donors carried dominant NKG2C+ clonotypes that made up about 1.0-7.5% of their CD8+ T cells.

This TCR came from a man aged 50-60 years who received an inactivated influenza vaccine. This specimen was CD4+ T cells sorted from PBMCs, taken 11 to 12 days after vaccination. The chain couples TRBV30 to TRBJ2-7; no definite D call. CDR3 DNA sequence: TGTGCCTGGGGCCCCAAGGGCTACGAGCAGTACTTC. Protein: CAWGPKGYEQYF.